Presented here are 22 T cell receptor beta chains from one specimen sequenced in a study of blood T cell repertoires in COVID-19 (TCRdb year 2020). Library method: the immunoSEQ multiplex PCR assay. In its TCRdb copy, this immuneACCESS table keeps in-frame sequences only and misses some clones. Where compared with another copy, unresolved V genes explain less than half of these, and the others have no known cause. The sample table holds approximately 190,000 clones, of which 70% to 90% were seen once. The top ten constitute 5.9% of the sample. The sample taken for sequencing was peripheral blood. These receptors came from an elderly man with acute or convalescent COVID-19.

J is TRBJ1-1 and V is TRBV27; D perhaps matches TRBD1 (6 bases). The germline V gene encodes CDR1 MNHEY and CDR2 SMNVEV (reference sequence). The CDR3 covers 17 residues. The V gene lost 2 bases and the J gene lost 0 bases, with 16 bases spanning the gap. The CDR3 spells CASSLRSRQGMNTEAFF. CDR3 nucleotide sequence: TGTGCCAGCAGTTTAAGGTCTAGGCAGGGGATGAACACTGAAGCTTTCTTT.

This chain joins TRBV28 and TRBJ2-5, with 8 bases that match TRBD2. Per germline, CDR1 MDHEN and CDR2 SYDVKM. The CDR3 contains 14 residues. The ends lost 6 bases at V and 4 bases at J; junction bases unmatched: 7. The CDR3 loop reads CASSTRAGAETQYF. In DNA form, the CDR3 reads TGTGCCAGCAGCACCCGAGCGGGAGCAGAGACCCAGTACTTC. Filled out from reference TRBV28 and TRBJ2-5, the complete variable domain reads DVKVTQSSRYLVKRTGEKVFLECVQDMDHENMFWYRQDPGLGLRLIYFSYDVKMKEKGDIPEGYSVSREKKERFSLILESASTNQTSMYLCASSTRAGAETQYFGPGTRLLVL.

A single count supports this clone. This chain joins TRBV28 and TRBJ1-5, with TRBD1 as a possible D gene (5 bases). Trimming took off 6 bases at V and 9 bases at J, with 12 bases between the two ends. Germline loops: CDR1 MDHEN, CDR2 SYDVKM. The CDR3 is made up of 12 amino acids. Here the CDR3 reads CASSPGVSPQHF. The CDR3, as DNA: TGTGCCAGCAGCCCGGGGGTCTCGCCCCAGCATTTT.

DNA for the CDR3: TGTGCCAGCCTTACAAACACTGAAGCTTTCTTT. Protein: CASLTNTEAFF. The V gene is TRBV28, the J gene TRBJ1-1; no reliable D call. CDR3 length: 11 residues. Germline V gene lookup returns CDR1 MDHEN and CDR2 SYDVKM. V lost 8 bases to trimming and J lost 2 bases, with 6 bases between them.

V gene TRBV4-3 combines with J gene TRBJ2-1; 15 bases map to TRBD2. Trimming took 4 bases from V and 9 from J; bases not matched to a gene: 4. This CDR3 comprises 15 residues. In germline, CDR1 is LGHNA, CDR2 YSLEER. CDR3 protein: CASSLGGLAGGEQFF. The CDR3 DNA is TGCGCCAGCAGCCTTGGGGGACTAGCGGGAGGTGAGCAGTTCTTC.

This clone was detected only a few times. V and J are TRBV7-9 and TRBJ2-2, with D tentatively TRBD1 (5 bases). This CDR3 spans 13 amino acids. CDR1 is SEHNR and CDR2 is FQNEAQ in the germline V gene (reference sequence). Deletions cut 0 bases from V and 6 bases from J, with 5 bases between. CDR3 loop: CASSLAGAGELFF. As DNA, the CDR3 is TGTGCCAGCAGCTTAGCAGGGGCCGGGGAGCTGTTTTTT.

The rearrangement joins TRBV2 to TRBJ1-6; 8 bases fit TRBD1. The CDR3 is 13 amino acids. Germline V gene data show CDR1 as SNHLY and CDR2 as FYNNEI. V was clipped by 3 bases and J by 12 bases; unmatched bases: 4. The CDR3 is CASSDRQGLPLHF. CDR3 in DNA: TGTGCCAGCAGTGACAGACAGGGGTTACCCCTCCACTTT. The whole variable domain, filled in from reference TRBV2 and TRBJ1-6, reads EPEVTQTPSHQVTQMGQEVILRCVPISNHLYFYWYRQILGQKVEFLVSFYNNEISEKSEIFDDQFSVERPDGSNFTLKIRSTKLEDSAMYFCASSDRQGLPLHFGNGTRLTVT.

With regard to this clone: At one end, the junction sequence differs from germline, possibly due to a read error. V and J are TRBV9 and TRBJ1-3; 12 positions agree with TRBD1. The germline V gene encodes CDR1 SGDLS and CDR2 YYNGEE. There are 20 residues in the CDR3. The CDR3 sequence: CASSGRDRGLIASSENTIYF. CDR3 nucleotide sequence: TGTGCCAGCAGCGGCCGGGACAGGGGGCTAATCGCAAGCTCTGAAAACACCATATATTTT.

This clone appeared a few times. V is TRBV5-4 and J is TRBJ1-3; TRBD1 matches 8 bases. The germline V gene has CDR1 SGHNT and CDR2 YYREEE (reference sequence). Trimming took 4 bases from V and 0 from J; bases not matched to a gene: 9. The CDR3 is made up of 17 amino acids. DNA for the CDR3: TGTGCCAGCAGCAAGAGGGGACAGGACGTCTCTGGAAACACCATATATTTT. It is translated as CASSKRGQDVSGNTIYF.

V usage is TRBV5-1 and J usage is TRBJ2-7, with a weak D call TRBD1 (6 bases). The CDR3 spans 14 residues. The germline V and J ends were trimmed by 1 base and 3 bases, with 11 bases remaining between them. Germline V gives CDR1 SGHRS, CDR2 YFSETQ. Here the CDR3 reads CASSLTGQLYEQYF. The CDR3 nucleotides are TGCGCCAGCAGCTTGACCGGACAGCTCTACGAGCAGTACTTC.

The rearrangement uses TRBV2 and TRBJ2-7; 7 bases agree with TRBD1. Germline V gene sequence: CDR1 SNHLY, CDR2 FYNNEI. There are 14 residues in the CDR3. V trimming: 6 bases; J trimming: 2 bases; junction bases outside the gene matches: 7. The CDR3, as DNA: TGTGCCAGCAGGGAGACAGGGATTGCCTACGAGCAGTACTTC. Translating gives CASRETGIAYEQYF.

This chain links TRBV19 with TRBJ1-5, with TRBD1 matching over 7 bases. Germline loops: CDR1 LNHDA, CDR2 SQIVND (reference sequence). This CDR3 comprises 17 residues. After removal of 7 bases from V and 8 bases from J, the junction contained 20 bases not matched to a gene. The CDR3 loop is CASTDAAATGATKPQHF. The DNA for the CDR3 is TGTGCCAGTACCGACGCAGCCGCAACAGGGGCCACGAAGCCCCAGCATTTT.

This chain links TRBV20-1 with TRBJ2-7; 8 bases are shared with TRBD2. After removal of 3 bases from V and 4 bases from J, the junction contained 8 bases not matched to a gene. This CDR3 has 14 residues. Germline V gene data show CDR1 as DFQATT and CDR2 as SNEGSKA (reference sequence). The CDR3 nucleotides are TGCAGTGCTAGTCCCGGGAGGGCTCGATACGAGCAGTACTTC. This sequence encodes CSASPGRARYEQYF.

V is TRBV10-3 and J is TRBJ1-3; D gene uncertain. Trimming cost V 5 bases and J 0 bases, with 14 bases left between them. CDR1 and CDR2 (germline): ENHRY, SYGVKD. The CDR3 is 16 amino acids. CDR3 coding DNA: TGTGCCATCAGTCCGGAGATGGCCCTCTCTGGAAACACCATATATTTT. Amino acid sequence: CAISPEMALSGNTIYF.

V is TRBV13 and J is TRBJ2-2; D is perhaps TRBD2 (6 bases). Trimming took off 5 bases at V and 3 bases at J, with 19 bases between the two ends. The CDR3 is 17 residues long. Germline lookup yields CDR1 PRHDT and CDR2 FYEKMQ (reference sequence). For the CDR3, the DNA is TGTGCCAGCAGCCGCCTGGCTGGCAGCGGGTACACCGGGGAGCTGTTTTTT. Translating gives CASSRLAGSGYTGELFF.

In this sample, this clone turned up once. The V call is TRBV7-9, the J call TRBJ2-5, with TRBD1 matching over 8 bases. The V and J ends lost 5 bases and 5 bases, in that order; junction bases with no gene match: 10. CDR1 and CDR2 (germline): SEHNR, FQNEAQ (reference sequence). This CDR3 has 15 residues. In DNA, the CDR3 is TGTGCCAGCAGCATAGGGGACAGGCTTCCGGAGACCCAGTACTTC. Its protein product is CASSIGDRLPETQYF.

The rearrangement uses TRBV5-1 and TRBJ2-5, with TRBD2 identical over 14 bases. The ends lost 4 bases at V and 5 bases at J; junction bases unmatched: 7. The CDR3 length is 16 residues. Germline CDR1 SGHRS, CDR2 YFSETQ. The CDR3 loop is CASSAGLAGVKETQYF. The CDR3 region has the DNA TGCGCCAGCAGCGCGGGACTAGCGGGAGTAAAGGAGACCCAGTACTTC. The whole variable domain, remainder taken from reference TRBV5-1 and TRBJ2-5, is KAGVTQTPRYLIKTRGQQVTLSCSPISGHRSVSWYQQTPGQGLQFLFEYFSETQRNKGNFPGRFSGRQFSNSRSEMNVSTLELGDSALYLCASSAGLAGVKETQYFGPGTRLLVL.

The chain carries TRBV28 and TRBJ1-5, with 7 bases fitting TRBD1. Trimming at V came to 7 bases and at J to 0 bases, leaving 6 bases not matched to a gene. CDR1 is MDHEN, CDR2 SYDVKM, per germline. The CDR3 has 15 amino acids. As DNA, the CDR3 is TGTGCCAGCAATGCAGGGGGGATTAGCAATCAGCCCCAGCATTTT. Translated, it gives CASNAGGISNQPQHF.

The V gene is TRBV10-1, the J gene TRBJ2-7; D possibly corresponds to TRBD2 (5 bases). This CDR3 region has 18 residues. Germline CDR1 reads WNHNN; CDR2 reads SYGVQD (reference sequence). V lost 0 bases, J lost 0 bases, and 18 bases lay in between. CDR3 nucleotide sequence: TGCGCCAGCAGTGAGTCGTCCGGCGGAGGCCCAAGCTCCTACGAGCAGTACGTC. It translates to CASSESSGGGPSSYEQYV.

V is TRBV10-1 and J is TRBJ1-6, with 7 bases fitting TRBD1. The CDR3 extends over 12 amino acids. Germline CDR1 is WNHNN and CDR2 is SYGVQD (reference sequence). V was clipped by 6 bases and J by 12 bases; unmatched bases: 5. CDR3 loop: CASSPGQRPLHF. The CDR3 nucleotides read TGCGCCAGCAGCCCGGGACAGAGACCCCTCCACTTT.

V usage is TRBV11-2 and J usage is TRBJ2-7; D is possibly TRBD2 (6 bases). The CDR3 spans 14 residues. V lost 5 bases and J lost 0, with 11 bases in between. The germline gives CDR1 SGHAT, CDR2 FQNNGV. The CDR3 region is CASSPTSNSYEQYF. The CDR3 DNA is TGTGCCAGCAGCCCCACTAGCAACTCCTACGAGCAGTACTTC.

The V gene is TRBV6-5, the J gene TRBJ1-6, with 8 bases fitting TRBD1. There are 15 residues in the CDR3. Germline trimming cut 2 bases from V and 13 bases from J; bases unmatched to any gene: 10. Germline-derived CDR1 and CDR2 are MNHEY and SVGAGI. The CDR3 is CASSYDGTGAIPLHF. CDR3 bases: TGTGCCAGCAGTTACGACGGGACAGGAGCAATCCCCCTCCACTTT.